These T cell receptor beta chains were read from a single sample in a study of type 1 regulatory T cells. In TCRdb, the reads were re-called with MiXCR into one record per CDR3 protein. Of over 55,000 distinct CDR3 sequences in the sample, approximately 50% were seen once. Their cognate antigens are unknown. Source material: cultured non-Tr1 T cells, either the whole culture or a sorted T cell fraction (not recorded which). The receptors shown here come from a human donor in good health. Each CDR3 is given with its conserved first and last residue. Each record gives: V gene, J gene, clone size, D gene, CDR3 protein, CDR3 DNA. The D gene is left open where the match is weak. Some rows mark clone size as missing; the rest say once, few, many or name a class of expanded clone.

v_call: TRBV7-7
j_call: TRBJ2-1
clone_size: .
d_call: .
cdr3_aa: CASSSQLGAYNEQFF
cdr3_nt: TGTGCTAGCAGCTCTCAGCTGGGGGCGTACAATGAGCAGTTCTTC

v_call: TRBV6-5
j_call: TRBJ2-1
clone_size: .
d_call: .
cdr3_aa: CASSAQQGGGSYNEQFF
cdr3_nt: TGTGCCAGCAGTGCCCAGCAAGGGGGGGGGAGTTACAATGAGCAGTTCTTC

v_call: TRBV20-1
j_call: TRBJ2-3
clone_size: .
d_call: TRBD2
cdr3_aa: CSARTSWTRLSTDTQYF
cdr3_nt: TGCAGTGCTAGGACTAGTTGGACTAGGCTTAGCACAGATACGCAGTATTTT

v_call: TRBV7-2
j_call: TRBJ2-7
clone_size: many
d_call: .
cdr3_aa: CASSLSLYEQYF
cdr3_nt: TGTGCCAGCAGCTTAAGCCTCTACGAGCAGTACTTC

v_call: TRBV10-3
j_call: TRBJ2-1
clone_size: .
d_call: TRBD2
cdr3_aa: CAISVTSGGAGNEQFF
cdr3_nt: TGTGCCATCAGTGTAACTAGCGGGGGGGCCGGCAATGAGCAGTTCTTC

v_call: TRBV5-1
j_call: TRBJ2-7
clone_size: .
d_call: .
cdr3_aa: CASSWGTTEQYF
cdr3_nt: TGCGCCAGCAGTTGGGGGACAACCGAGCAGTACTTC

v_call: TRBV2
j_call: TRBJ1-6
clone_size: .
d_call: .
cdr3_aa: CASSTQGKGSPLHF
cdr3_nt: TGTGCCAGCAGCACCCAGGGGAAGGGATCACCCCTCCACTTT

v_call: TRBV4-1
j_call: TRBJ2-2
clone_size: few
d_call: TRBD2
cdr3_aa: CASSPRGRVSGELFF
cdr3_nt: TGCGCCAGCAGCCCCCGGGGGAGGGTGTCCGGGGAGCTGTTTTTT

v_call: TRBV5-4
j_call: TRBJ2-6
clone_size: few
d_call: .
cdr3_aa: CASSFGRNSGANVLTF
cdr3_nt: TGTGCCAGCAGCTTTGGACGGAACTCTGGGGCCAACGTCCTGACTTTC

v_call: TRBV11-2
j_call: TRBJ2-5
clone_size: few
d_call: TRBD2
cdr3_aa: CASLLAGGPRETQYF
cdr3_nt: TGTGCCAGCCTACTAGCGGGGGGGCCGCGGGAGACCCAGTACTTC

v_call: TRBV12-3/TRBV12-4
j_call: TRBJ1-2
clone_size: .
d_call: .
cdr3_aa: CASSATPTAYTF
cdr3_nt: TGTGCCAGCAGCGCGACTCCGACAGCCTACACCTTC

v_call: TRBV12-3/TRBV12-4
j_call: TRBJ2-3
clone_size: few
d_call: .
cdr3_aa: CASNPGDPGAQYF
cdr3_nt: TGTGCCAGCAACCCAGGGGATCCTGGAGCGCAGTATTTT

v_call: TRBV7-4
j_call: TRBJ2-3
clone_size: few
d_call: .
cdr3_aa: CASSLGGRNLSTDTQYF
cdr3_nt: TGTGCCAGCAGCTTAGGCGGCAGAAACCTTAGCACAGATACGCAGTATTTT

v_call: TRBV2
j_call: TRBJ1-2
clone_size: .
d_call: .
cdr3_aa: CASSEGGSDYGYTF
cdr3_nt: TGTGCCAGCAGTGAAGGGGGATCGGACTATGGCTACACCTTC

v_call: TRBV7-8
j_call: TRBJ1-2
clone_size: few
d_call: .
cdr3_aa: CASSPELTGLGYTF
cdr3_nt: TGTGCCAGCAGCCCTGAGCTAACAGGGCTTGGCTACACCTTC

v_call: TRBV7-2
j_call: TRBJ1-2
clone_size: .
d_call: .
cdr3_aa: CASSFLTVNYGYTF
cdr3_nt: TGTGCCAGCAGCTTCTTGACAGTAAACTATGGCTACACCTTC

v_call: TRBV6-4
j_call: TRBJ1-6
clone_size: .
d_call: .
cdr3_aa: CASSDYSRNSPLHF
cdr3_nt: TGTGCCAGCAGTGATTATAGCAGGAATTCACCCCTCCACTTT

v_call: TRBV19
j_call: TRBJ2-2
clone_size: .
d_call: .
cdr3_aa: CASSTVHTGELFF
cdr3_nt: TGTGCCAGTAGTACGGTCCACACCGGGGAGCTGTTTTTT

v_call: TRBV5-6
j_call: TRBJ2-2
clone_size: .
d_call: .
cdr3_aa: CASSFGGGGYTGELFF
cdr3_nt: TGTGCCAGCAGCTTTGGAGGGGGCGGTTACACCGGGGAGTTGTTTTTT

v_call: TRBV12-3/TRBV12-4
j_call: TRBJ2-1
clone_size: few
d_call: TRBD1
cdr3_aa: CASSSGTGAYNEQFF
cdr3_nt: TGTGCCAGCAGTTCCGGGACAGGGGCCTACAATGAGCAGTTCTTC

v_call: TRBV12-3/TRBV12-4
j_call: TRBJ1-2
clone_size: few
d_call: TRBD1
cdr3_aa: CASSRDRGRSGYTF
cdr3_nt: TGTGCCAGCAGTCGGGACAGGGGGCGTAGTGGCTACACCTTC

v_call: TRBV10-2
j_call: TRBJ2-3
clone_size: .
d_call: .
cdr3_aa: CASSRADISTDTQYF
cdr3_nt: TGCGCCAGCAGCCGGGCCGACATTAGCACAGATACGCAGTATTTT

v_call: TRBV5-1
j_call: TRBJ2-4
clone_size: .
d_call: .
cdr3_aa: CASSLVGRENIQYF
cdr3_nt: TGCGCCAGCAGCTTGGTCGGCAGAGAAAACATTCAGTACTTC

v_call: TRBV12-3/TRBV12-4
j_call: TRBJ2-1
clone_size: once
d_call: TRBD2
cdr3_aa: CASSPRGGRDEQFF
cdr3_nt: TGTGCCAGCAGCCCTCGGGGGGGCCGGGATGAGCAGTTCTTC

v_call: TRBV7-9
j_call: TRBJ1-1
clone_size: many
d_call: .
cdr3_aa: CASSSSQVNTEAFF
cdr3_nt: TGTGCCAGCAGCTCATCACAAGTGAACACTGAAGCTTTCTTT

v_call: TRBV28
j_call: TRBJ2-3
clone_size: few
d_call: .
cdr3_aa: CASSITTSTDTQYF
cdr3_nt: TGTGCCAGCAGTATTACTACTAGCACAGATACGCAGTATTTT

v_call: TRBV9
j_call: TRBJ2-3
clone_size: .
d_call: TRBD2
cdr3_aa: CASSERRGASGADTQYF
cdr3_nt: TGTGCCAGCAGCGAGCGGAGGGGGGCTAGCGGGGCAGATACGCAGTATTTT

v_call: TRBV7-2
j_call: TRBJ1-4
clone_size: few
d_call: .
cdr3_aa: CASSEVVGKLFF
cdr3_nt: TGTGCCAGCAGTGAGGTAGTCGGAAAACTGTTTTTT

v_call: TRBV20-1
j_call: TRBJ1-1
clone_size: .
d_call: TRBD1
cdr3_aa: CSARQGAQGPEAFF
cdr3_nt: TGCAGTGCTAGACAGGGGGCCCAGGGCCCTGAAGCTTTCTTT

v_call: TRBV19
j_call: TRBJ1-2
clone_size: few
d_call: .
cdr3_aa: CASSLELGPYYGYTF
cdr3_nt: TGTGCCAGTAGCCTCGAGTTGGGTCCCTACTATGGCTACACCTTC

v_call: TRBV19
j_call: TRBJ1-6
clone_size: .
d_call: .
cdr3_aa: CASSIVLADNSPLHF
cdr3_nt: TGTGCCAGTAGTATAGTGTTGGCGGATAATTCACCCCTCCACTTT

v_call: TRBV7-9
j_call: TRBJ2-1
clone_size: many
d_call: .
cdr3_aa: CASSLASGADEQFF
cdr3_nt: TGTGCCAGCAGCTTAGCCTCCGGGGCTGATGAGCAGTTCTTC